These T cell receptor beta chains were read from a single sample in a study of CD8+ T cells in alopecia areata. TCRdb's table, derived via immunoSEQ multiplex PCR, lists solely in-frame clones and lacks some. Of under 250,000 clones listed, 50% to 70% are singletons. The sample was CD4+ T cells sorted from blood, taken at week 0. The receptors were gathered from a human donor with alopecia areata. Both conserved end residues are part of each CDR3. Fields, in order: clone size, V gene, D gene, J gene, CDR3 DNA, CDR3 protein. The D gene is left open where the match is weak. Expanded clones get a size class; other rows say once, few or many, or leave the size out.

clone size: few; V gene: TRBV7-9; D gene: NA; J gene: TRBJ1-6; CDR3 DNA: TGTGCCAGCAGCTTAATCGGGAGTTCACCCCTCCACTTT; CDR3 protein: CASSLIGSSPLHF
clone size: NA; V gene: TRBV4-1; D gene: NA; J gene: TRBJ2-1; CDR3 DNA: TGCGCCAGCAGCAACTATCCGGGGGCCAGGGGTAATGAGCAGTTCTTC; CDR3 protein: CASSNYPGARGNEQFF
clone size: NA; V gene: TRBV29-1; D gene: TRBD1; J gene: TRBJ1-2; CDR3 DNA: TGCAGCGTTGAAGGTGGGACAGCACGCGGCTACACCTTC; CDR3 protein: CSVEGGTARGYTF
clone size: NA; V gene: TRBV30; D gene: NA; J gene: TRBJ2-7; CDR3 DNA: TGTGCCTGGAGTAGGGGTCAGGGGTTCTACGAGCAGTACTTC; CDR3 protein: CAWSRGQGFYEQYF
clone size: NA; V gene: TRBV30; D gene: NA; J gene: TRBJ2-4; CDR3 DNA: TGTGCCTGGAGTGAAAGACAGGGAAAAACGGGACTAGCCAAAAACATTCAGTACTTC; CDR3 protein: CAWSERQGKTGLAKNIQYF
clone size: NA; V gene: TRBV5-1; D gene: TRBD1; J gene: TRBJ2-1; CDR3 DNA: TGCGCCAGCAGCTTCTGGGACAGGGACTACAATGAGCAGTTCTTC; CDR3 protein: CASSFWDRDYNEQFF
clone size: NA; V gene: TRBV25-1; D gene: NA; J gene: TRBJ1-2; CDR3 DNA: TGTGCCAGCAGTGAAGGCGGAGGGGGAGCTAACTATGGCTACACCTTC; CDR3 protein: CASSEGGGGANYGYTF
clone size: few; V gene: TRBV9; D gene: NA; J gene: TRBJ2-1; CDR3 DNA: TGTGCCAGCGCTCGACAGAGCTCCTACAATGAGCAGTTCTTC; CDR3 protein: CASARQSSYNEQFF
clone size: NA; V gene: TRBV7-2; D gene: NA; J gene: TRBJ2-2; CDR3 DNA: TGTGCCAGCAGCTTAGACTTTCACGGGGAGCTGTTTTTT; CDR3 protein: CASSLDFHGELFF
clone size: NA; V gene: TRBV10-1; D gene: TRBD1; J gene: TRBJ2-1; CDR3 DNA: TGCGCCAGCAGTGGAACCGGGACAGGGGGATGGGGGGAGCAGTTCTTC; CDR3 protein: CASSGTGTGGWGEQFF
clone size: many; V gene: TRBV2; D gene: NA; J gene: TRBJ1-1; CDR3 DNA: TGTGCCAGCAGTGAAGGGGAATGGAACACTGAAGCTTTCTTT; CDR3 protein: CASSEGEWNTEAFF
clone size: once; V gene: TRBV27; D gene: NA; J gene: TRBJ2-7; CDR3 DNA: TGTGCCACCCGAAGGGGGGCCGACGAGCAGTACTTC; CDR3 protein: CATRRGADEQYF
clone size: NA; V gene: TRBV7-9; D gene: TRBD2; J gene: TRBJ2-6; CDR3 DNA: TGTGCCAGCAGCTCATGGACTAGCGGGGGCCAGTCTGGGGCCAACGTCCTGACTTTC; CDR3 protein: CASSSWTSGGQSGANVLTF
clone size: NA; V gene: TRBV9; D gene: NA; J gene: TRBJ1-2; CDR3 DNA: TGTGCCAGCAGCGTAGTCGGGCAGACTACGGATGGCTACACCTTC; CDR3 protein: CASSVVGQTTDGYTF
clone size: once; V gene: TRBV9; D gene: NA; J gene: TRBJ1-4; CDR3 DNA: TGTGCCAGCAGCGTGATGACGGGGTCAGCTGAAAAACTGTTTTTT; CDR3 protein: CASSVMTGSAEKLFF